Reported below is one TCR beta chain. Each exposed participant met a COVID-19 case in the 2 weeks preceding study entry. Germline V gene lookup returns CDR1 LNHDA and CDR2 SQIVND (reference sequence). The V end lost 6 bases, the J end lost 4 bases, and 12 bases lay between the germline ends. This CDR3 spans 14 amino acids. This record belongs to a study of blood T cell repertoires in COVID-19. The data were produced by immunoSEQ multiplex PCR, yet TCRdb's version contains in-frame clones alone and is incomplete. Seen here are some 300,000 clones, under 90% observed once, and the top ten hold roughly 2.9%.

The chain joins TRBV19 to TRBJ2-2; D is possibly TRBD1 (5 bases). This receptor was taken from a woman in her forties or fifties who had been exposed to COVID-19. Sequenced: PBMCs or T cells enriched from blood (not recorded which). CDR3: CASSRDSVTGELFF. CDR3 sequence (DNA): TGTGCCAGTAGCCGAGACAGCGTCACCGGGGAGCTGTTTTTT.